Sequencing of this T cell receptor (beta chain) was carried out in a study of T-cell reconstitution after alpha-beta-depleted transplantation in children. This clonotype has more than one count but fewer than ten. Antigen specificity is unknown. Trimming removed 0 bases at V and 4 bases at J, with 10 bases between. This CDR3 is built from 15 residues. Germline V gives CDR1 SGHKS, CDR2 YYEKEE (reference sequence). Points from the study as a whole: Where some patients showed high TCRbeta diversity at day 60, it came from recipient T cells and thymic progenitors that had survived. Newly produced T cells mostly accounted for T-cell counts and diversity one year post-transplant. Reported findings indicate that, about two months after transplant, alpha-beta T cells came from several hundred expanded clones, which were derived from non-depleted graft cells.

Unique molecular identifiers were incorporated when the TCRbeta library was constructed. TCRdb re-derived calls from the PCR reads in MiXCR, one entry per CDR3 protein. Altogether roughly 120,000 distinct CDR3 sequences are present, roughly 23% being singletons, with the ten largest covering 8% to 11%. This receptor was identified in a male patient between 2 and 10 years old who had a stem cell transplant for chronic granulomatous disease, so the T cells may come from the graft donor. This specimen was PBMCs, mostly from graft donor cells, taken 180 days after TCRalphabeta/CD19-depleted stem cell transplant. This chain links TRBV5-5 with TRBJ2-2; TRBD1 might be the D (5 bases). The CDR3 DNA reads TGTGCCAGCAGCTTGGGGCAGGGCGGCACCGGGGAGCTGTTTTTT. Its protein product is CASSLGQGGTGELFF.